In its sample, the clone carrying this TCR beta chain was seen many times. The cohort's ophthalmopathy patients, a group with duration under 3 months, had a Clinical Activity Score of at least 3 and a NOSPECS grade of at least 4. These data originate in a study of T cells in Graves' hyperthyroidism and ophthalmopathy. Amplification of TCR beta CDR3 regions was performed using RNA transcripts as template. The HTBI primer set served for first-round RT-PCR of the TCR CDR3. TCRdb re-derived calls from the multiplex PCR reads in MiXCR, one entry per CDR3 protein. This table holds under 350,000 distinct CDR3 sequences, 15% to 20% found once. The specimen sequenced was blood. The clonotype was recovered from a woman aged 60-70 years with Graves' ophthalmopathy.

CDR3 in DNA: TGTGCCAGCAGCGGGGACAGAATTCAGGGCTCACCCCTCCACTTT. Its protein product is CASSGDRIQGSPLHF. The V call is TRBV7-8, the J call TRBJ1-6; 7 bases fit TRBD1. The trim removed 5 bases at V and 10 bases at J, leaving 11 bases unmatched. In germline, CDR1 is SGHVS, CDR2 FQNEAQ. This CDR3 has 15 residues.